This is a list of T cell receptor beta chains from one sample in a study of T-cell memory formation after mild COVID-19. TCRdb re-derived calls from the 5' RACE reads in MiXCR, one entry per CDR3 protein. The table lists roughly 250,000 distinct CDR3 sequences, roughly 15% of them singletons. The material sequenced was PBMCs or a T cell subset sorted from them (not recorded which). These receptor sequences come from a man between 18 and 29 years old who had mild COVID-19 (a few samples of this study predate the infection). Cell type and time point are not known. Each CDR3 is given with its conserved first and last residue. Fields, in order: D gene, J gene, V gene, clone size, CDR3 protein, CDR3 DNA. The D gene is left open where the match is weak. Clone size appears in some rows only: once, few, many, or a class for an expanded clone.

D gene: TRBD1; J gene: TRBJ1-5; V gene: TRBV2; clone size: NA; CDR3 protein: CASRVQGRPQHF; CDR3 DNA: TGTGCCAGCAGGGTACAGGGGAGGCCCCAGCATTTT
D gene: NA; J gene: TRBJ2-7; V gene: TRBV5-4; clone size: few; CDR3 protein: CASSLVLGEGLEQYF; CDR3 DNA: TGTGCCAGCAGCTTGGTTCTAGGGGAAGGCCTCGAGCAGTACTTC
D gene: NA; J gene: TRBJ2-7; V gene: TRBV5-1; clone size: many; CDR3 protein: CASSRVMSSYEQYF; CDR3 DNA: TGCGCCAGCAGCCGAGTCATGAGCTCCTACGAGCAGTACTTC
D gene: TRBD1; J gene: TRBJ1-6; V gene: TRBV20-1; clone size: few; CDR3 protein: CSARDFGQGNSPLHF; CDR3 DNA: TGCAGTGCTAGAGATTTCGGACAGGGTAATTCACCCCTCCACTTT
D gene: TRBD2; J gene: TRBJ2-3; V gene: TRBV7-9; clone size: NA; CDR3 protein: CASSLPGTRSTDTQYF; CDR3 DNA: TGTGCCAGCAGCTTACCCGGGACTAGAAGCACAGATACGCAGTATTTT
D gene: TRBD1; J gene: TRBJ1-2; V gene: TRBV7-2; clone size: few; CDR3 protein: CASSLGGQGLKKHGYTF; CDR3 DNA: TGTGCCAGCAGCTTAGGGGGACAGGGGTTAAAGAAGCATGGCTACACCTTC
D gene: TRBD1; J gene: TRBJ1-6; V gene: TRBV6-5; clone size: many; CDR3 protein: CASRNPGTGTLSPLHF; CDR3 DNA: TGTGCCAGCAGAAATCCCGGGACAGGGACGCTCTCGCCCCTCCACTTT
D gene: NA; J gene: TRBJ2-3; V gene: TRBV29-1; clone size: few; CDR3 protein: CSVEEGGDTQYF; CDR3 DNA: TGCAGCGTTGAGGAGGGGGGAGATACGCAGTATTTT
D gene: NA; J gene: TRBJ1-2; V gene: TRBV5-6; clone size: few; CDR3 protein: CASSLQDSPYGYTF; CDR3 DNA: TGTGCCAGCAGCCTACAGGACAGCCCGTATGGCTACACCTTC
D gene: NA; J gene: TRBJ2-5; V gene: TRBV3-1; clone size: few; CDR3 protein: CASSYDHIGGTQYF; CDR3 DNA: TGTGCCAGCAGCTACGACCACATTGGAGGGACCCAGTACTTC
D gene: NA; J gene: TRBJ2-1; V gene: TRBV7-2; clone size: few; CDR3 protein: CASSLARVERWFF; CDR3 DNA: TGTGCCAGCAGCTTAGCACGGGTTGAGAGATGGTTCTTC
D gene: TRBD1; J gene: TRBJ1-5; V gene: TRBV5-1; clone size: once; CDR3 protein: CASSFTGGDHQPQHF; CDR3 DNA: TGCGCCAGCAGCTTCACAGGGGGTGATCATCAGCCCCAGCATTTT
D gene: NA; J gene: TRBJ2-1; V gene: TRBV7-9; clone size: NA; CDR3 protein: CASSSGNYNEQFF; CDR3 DNA: TGTGCCAGCAGTTCCGGGAACTACAATGAGCAGTTCTTC
D gene: NA; J gene: TRBJ1-4; V gene: TRBV7-9; clone size: NA; CDR3 protein: CASSSWTVAEKLFF; CDR3 DNA: TGTGCCAGCAGCTCCTGGACAGTCGCTGAAAAACTGTTTTTT
D gene: NA; J gene: TRBJ1-4; V gene: TRBV28; clone size: many; CDR3 protein: CASSTGPLNEKLFF; CDR3 DNA: TGTGCCAGCAGCACAGGGCCTCTCAATGAAAAACTGTTTTTT
D gene: NA; J gene: TRBJ2-2; V gene: TRBV12-3/TRBV12-4; clone size: many; CDR3 protein: CASSFASTGELFF; CDR3 DNA: TGTGCCAGCAGTTTCGCTAGCACCGGGGAGCTGTTTTTT
D gene: NA; J gene: TRBJ2-4; V gene: TRBV6-6; clone size: few; CDR3 protein: CASSYSFPGRSRLAKNIQYF; CDR3 DNA: TGTGCCAGCAGTTACTCTTTTCCCGGACGTTCAAGATTAGCCAAAAACATTCAGTACTTC
D gene: TRBD2; J gene: TRBJ2-2; V gene: TRBV28; clone size: few; CDR3 protein: CASRLSGLAGTGELFF; CDR3 DNA: TGTGCCAGCAGACTCTCAGGACTAGCGGGGACCGGGGAGCTGTTTTTT
D gene: TRBD1; J gene: TRBJ1-1; V gene: TRBV7-8; clone size: NA; CDR3 protein: CASSYPLGGENTEAFF; CDR3 DNA: TGTGCCAGCAGCTACCCCCTAGGGGGCGAGAACACTGAAGCTTTCTTT
D gene: NA; J gene: TRBJ1-5; V gene: TRBV7-2; clone size: many; CDR3 protein: CASSQRGNQPQHF; CDR3 DNA: TGTGCCAGCAGCCAACGGGGAAATCAGCCCCAGCATTTT
D gene: NA; J gene: TRBJ1-2; V gene: TRBV11-2; clone size: few; CDR3 protein: CASSLGPSYGYTF; CDR3 DNA: TGTGCCAGCAGCTTAGGCCCTTCCTATGGCTACACCTTC
D gene: NA; J gene: TRBJ2-7; V gene: TRBV10-3; clone size: NA; CDR3 protein: CAIRRGRPGVMDEQYF; CDR3 DNA: TGTGCCATCAGAAGAGGGCGGCCGGGGGTGATGGACGAGCAGTACTTC
D gene: NA; J gene: TRBJ1-6; V gene: TRBV4-1; clone size: NA; CDR3 protein: CASSGRVVSPLHF; CDR3 DNA: TGCGCCAGCAGTGGCAGGGTTGTTTCACCCCTCCACTTT
D gene: NA; J gene: TRBJ1-5; V gene: TRBV12-3/TRBV12-4; clone size: few; CDR3 protein: CASTLGERINQPQHF; CDR3 DNA: TGTGCCAGCACCCTGGGCGAGAGAATCAATCAGCCCCAGCATTTT
D gene: NA; J gene: TRBJ1-2; V gene: TRBV5-1; clone size: NA; CDR3 protein: CASSLDRNDGYTF; CDR3 DNA: TGCGCCAGCAGCTTGGACAGGAATGATGGCTACACCTTC
D gene: NA; J gene: TRBJ2-5; V gene: TRBV2; clone size: few; CDR3 protein: CASSENSEVETQYF; CDR3 DNA: TGTGCCAGCAGCGAAAACTCAGAAGTGGAGACCCAGTACTTC
D gene: NA; J gene: TRBJ1-2; V gene: TRBV7-9; clone size: NA; CDR3 protein: CASRRWRGKETPNYGYTF; CDR3 DNA: TGTGCCAGCCGCAGGTGGAGGGGGAAGGAAACTCCGAACTATGGATACACCTTC
D gene: NA; J gene: TRBJ2-3; V gene: TRBV6-5; clone size: once; CDR3 protein: CASTLSGSSTDTQYF; CDR3 DNA: TGTGCCAGCACCTTGAGCGGCTCCAGCACAGATACGCAGTATTTT
D gene: NA; J gene: TRBJ2-5; V gene: TRBV5-1; clone size: few; CDR3 protein: CASSLAAGNHIQETQYF; CDR3 DNA: TGCGCCAGCAGCTTGGCGGCGGGAAATCATATACAAGAGACCCAGTACTTC
D gene: TRBD2; J gene: TRBJ2-5; V gene: TRBV7-3; clone size: few; CDR3 protein: CASSPGLAGVDETQYF; CDR3 DNA: TGTGCCAGCAGCCCGGGACTAGCGGGGGTTGATGAGACCCAGTACTTC
D gene: TRBD1; J gene: TRBJ1-6; V gene: TRBV19; clone size: few; CDR3 protein: CASSPLTGDDSPLHF; CDR3 DNA: TGTGCCAGTAGTCCCTTAACAGGGGACGATTCACCCCTCCACTTT
D gene: NA; J gene: TRBJ2-7; V gene: TRBV9; clone size: NA; CDR3 protein: CASSVSGRGYEQYF; CDR3 DNA: TGTGCCAGCAGCGTATCCGGCAGGGGTTACGAGCAGTACTTC
D gene: NA; J gene: TRBJ2-3; V gene: TRBV5-4; clone size: NA; CDR3 protein: CASSSKQGGDTQYF; CDR3 DNA: TGTGCCAGCAGTTCCAAACAGGGGGGGGATACGCAGTATTTT
D gene: NA; J gene: TRBJ2-2; V gene: TRBV2; clone size: NA; CDR3 protein: CASSPGSGRAGELFF; CDR3 DNA: TGTGCCAGCAGTCCCGGGTCAGGCCGGGCCGGGGAGCTGTTTTTT
D gene: TRBD1; J gene: TRBJ1-2; V gene: TRBV7-2; clone size: once; CDR3 protein: CASSSWTGVISYGYTF; CDR3 DNA: TGTGCCAGCAGCTCATGGACAGGGGTGATAAGCTATGGCTACACCTTC
D gene: TRBD2; J gene: TRBJ2-1; V gene: TRBV6-2/TRBV6-3; clone size: NA; CDR3 protein: CASSPSGGSRGEQFF; CDR3 DNA: TGTGCCAGCAGCCCGAGCGGGGGCTCGCGGGGAGAGCAGTTCTTC
D gene: TRBD1; J gene: TRBJ1-5; V gene: TRBV19; clone size: few; CDR3 protein: CATRDSPPWPQHF; CDR3 DNA: TGTGCCACCCGGGACAGCCCTCCGTGGCCCCAGCATTTT
D gene: TRBD1; J gene: TRBJ2-3; V gene: TRBV5-1; clone size: NA; CDR3 protein: CASSLGTELTDTQYF; CDR3 DNA: TGCGCCAGCAGCCTCGGGACAGAACTCACAGATACGCAGTATTTT
D gene: NA; J gene: TRBJ2-5; V gene: TRBV5-1; clone size: few; CDR3 protein: CASSLVGSEETQYF; CDR3 DNA: TGCGCCAGCAGCTTGGTGGGGAGTGAAGAGACCCAGTACTTC
D gene: NA; J gene: TRBJ1-1; V gene: TRBV7-8; clone size: few; CDR3 protein: CASSHRTPEAFF; CDR3 DNA: TGTGCCAGCAGCCATCGGACCCCCGAAGCTTTCTTT
D gene: TRBD1; J gene: TRBJ2-2; V gene: TRBV11-3; clone size: few; CDR3 protein: CASSLGVTGDVGELFF; CDR3 DNA: TGTGCCAGCAGCTTAGGTGTGACAGGGGACGTCGGGGAGCTGTTTTTT
D gene: TRBD1; J gene: TRBJ2-4; V gene: TRBV7-2; clone size: NA; CDR3 protein: CASSLFGTGSNIQYF; CDR3 DNA: TGTGCCAGCAGCTTGTTTGGGACAGGGTCTAACATTCAGTACTTC
D gene: NA; J gene: TRBJ2-1; V gene: TRBV24-1; clone size: NA; CDR3 protein: CATSQWNEQFF; CDR3 DNA: TGTGCCACCAGCCAGTGGAATGAGCAGTTCTTC
D gene: TRBD1; J gene: TRBJ1-5; V gene: TRBV15; clone size: NA; CDR3 protein: CATSRDAIGWDRGHQPQHF; CDR3 DNA: TGTGCCACCAGCAGAGACGCTATAGGATGGGACAGGGGACATCAGCCCCAGCATTTT
D gene: NA; J gene: TRBJ1-1; V gene: TRBV7-9; clone size: many; CDR3 protein: CASSLGGEAFF; CDR3 DNA: TGCGCCAGCAGCTTGGGGGGGGAAGCTTTCTTT
D gene: TRBD2; J gene: TRBJ2-5; V gene: TRBV6-5; clone size: few; CDR3 protein: CASSYHGGGETQYF; CDR3 DNA: TGTGCCAGCAGTTACCATGGGGGGGGAGAGACCCAGTACTTC
D gene: NA; J gene: TRBJ2-2; V gene: TRBV18; clone size: few; CDR3 protein: CASSPPSFTGELFF; CDR3 DNA: TGTGCCAGCTCACCACCGTCGTTCACCGGGGAGCTGTTTTTT
D gene: NA; J gene: TRBJ1-1; V gene: TRBV18; clone size: NA; CDR3 protein: CASSPIDGNLNTEAFF; CDR3 DNA: TGTGCCAGCTCACCAATTGATGGGAACCTGAACACTGAAGCTTTCTTT
D gene: TRBD1; J gene: TRBJ1-5; V gene: TRBV5-1; clone size: few; CDR3 protein: CASSLGQGPYQPQHF; CDR3 DNA: TGCGCCAGCAGCCTAGGACAGGGACCCTATCAGCCCCAGCATTTT
D gene: NA; J gene: TRBJ2-1; V gene: TRBV7-2; clone size: few; CDR3 protein: CASSSQGDEQFF; CDR3 DNA: TGTGCCAGCAGCTCCCAGGGAGATGAGCAGTTCTTC
D gene: NA; J gene: TRBJ1-1; V gene: TRBV5-1; clone size: many; CDR3 protein: CASSLGGRNTEAFF; CDR3 DNA: TGCGCCAGCAGCTTGGGAGGGAGGAACACTGAAGCTTTCTTT
D gene: NA; J gene: TRBJ2-1; V gene: TRBV11-3; clone size: NA; CDR3 protein: CASSPTRYNEQFF; CDR3 DNA: TGTGCCAGCAGCCCCACAAGGTACAATGAGCAGTTCTTC